A single sample gave rise to the 16 T cell receptor beta chains below, sequenced in a study of Ad26.COV2.S vaccination and SARS-CoV-2 variants. The method was immunoSEQ multiplex PCR; TCRdb's version includes in-frame clones alone and lacks a portion of them. The sample includes about 350,000 clones, about nine tenths of them seen just once. Treatment described: 15 to 20 received Ad26.COV2.S at low or high dose, single or two shots; 5 received placebo; per-sample allocation not given. Samples analyzed were those drawn on day 63 after the first vaccine or placebo injection. Here the sequenced sample was peripheral blood, taken in a trial of Ad26.COV2.S vaccine versus placebo. The source is a person aged 18 to 59 who received the Ad26.COV2.S COVID-19 vaccine or a placebo.

This chain connects TRBV6-2 or TRBV6-3 to TRBJ2-1; D remains ambiguous. V was shortened by 5 bases and J by 7 bases, with 6 bases between the two germline ends. The CDR3 length is 11 residues. The germline CDR1 and CDR2 sequences are MNHEY and SVGEGT. CDR3 coding DNA: TGTGCCAGCAGTGACCGGAATGAGCAGTTCTTC. This gives the protein CASSDRNEQFF.

The chain carries TRBV4-2 and TRBJ2-7; D assignment may be TRBD1 or TRBD2 (5 bases each). The V and J ends lost 0 bases and 3 bases respectively, with 9 bases between them. CDR3 length: 14 amino acids. Germline V CDR1 and CDR2: LGHNA, YNFKEQ. The chain's CDR3 is CASSQDEGNYEQYF. DNA for the CDR3: TGTGCCAGCAGCCAAGATGAGGGGAACTACGAGCAGTACTTC.

V gene TRBV29-1 combines with J gene TRBJ1-1; 7 bases line up with TRBD1. Germline V gives CDR1 SQVTM, CDR2 ANQGSEA. V shed 3 bases, J shed 4 bases, and the junction held 8 bases outside the gene matches. CDR3 length equals 14 residues. CDR3 bases: TGCAGCGTTGATGGAGGGGGCTACAGCACTGAAGCTTTCTTT. This encodes CSVDGGGYSTEAFF.

V gene TRBV30 combines with J gene TRBJ1-1; TRBD1 agrees at 8 bases. The CDR3 sequence is 13 residues long. J lost 3 bases, V lost 5 bases, and 5 bases had no gene match. Germline V gene lookup returns CDR1 GTSNPN and CDR2 SVGIG (reference sequence). CDR3 sequence reads: CAWQETGDTEAFF. The CDR3 coding sequence is TGTGCCTGGCAGGAGACAGGGGACACTGAAGCTTTCTTT.

The chain couples TRBV5-1 to TRBJ2-4, with 7 bases fitting TRBD1. In germline, CDR1 is SGHRS, CDR2 YFSETQ. The CDR3 length is 14 residues. With V trimmed by 3 bases and J by 8 bases, 8 bases remained unmatched. CDR3 region: CASSSQGGLDIQYF. The CDR3 bases are TGCGCCAGCAGCTCTCAAGGGGGCCTGGACATTCAGTACTTC.

This clone has just one count. V gene TRBV9 combines with J gene TRBJ1-2; D perhaps matches TRBD1 (6 bases). The germline V gene encodes CDR1 SGDLS and CDR2 YYNGEE. Between the trimmed V and J ends, which lost 4 bases and 3 bases, there was a span of 16 bases. This CDR3 spans 15 amino acids. In DNA, the CDR3 is TGTGCCAGCAGCAAACCCAGGGGACGCGACTATGGCTACACCTTC. It yields the protein CASSKPRGRDYGYTF.

The genes are TRBV10-3 and TRBJ1-2, with 10 bases lining up with TRBD1. With V trimmed by 0 bases and J by 4 bases, 5 bases remained unmatched. CDR1 and CDR2 (germline): ENHRY, SYGVKD. The CDR3 is 16 residues long. The CDR3 region is CAISESGGTGVYGYTF. CDR3 DNA sequence: TGTGCCATCAGTGAGTCGGGGGGGACAGGGGTCTATGGCTACACCTTC.

This clone occurred once. The chain couples TRBV4-1 to TRBJ2-2; 11 bases agree with TRBD1. Germline CDR1 reads MGHRA; CDR2 reads YSYEKL. This CDR3 region has 15 residues. Losses at the gene ends were 6 bases for V and 5 bases for J; bases not matched to a gene: 5. The CDR3 protein is CASREGTGGTGELFF. In DNA, the CDR3 is TGCGCCAGCAGGGAAGGGACAGGGGGTACCGGGGAGCTGTTTTTT.

The chain couples TRBV12-5 to TRBJ2-1; D is perhaps TRBD1 (5 bases). V dropped 5 bases and J dropped 4 bases, with 9 bases sitting between them. The CDR3 spans 13 residues. Germline assignment: CDR1 LGHNT and CDR2 FRNRAP. CDR3 sequence reads: CASGDRPYNEQFF. Written as DNA, the CDR3 is TGTGCTAGTGGTGACAGACCTTACAATGAGCAGTTCTTC.

This chain links TRBV28 with TRBJ2-7; D is unclear. The CDR3 runs to 11 residues. Per germline, CDR1 MDHEN and CDR2 SYDVKM. Trimming took off 3 bases at V and 4 bases at J, with 4 bases between the two ends. The CDR3 coding sequence is TGTGCCAGCAGTTTTGGTTACGAGCAGTACTTC. Translation: CASSFGYEQYF. The full variable domain, completed using reference TRBV28 and TRBJ2-7, is DVKVTQSSRYLVKRTGEKVFLECVQDMDHENMFWYRQDPGLGLRLIYFSYDVKMKEKGDIPEGYSVSREKKERFSLILESASTNQTSMYLCASSFGYEQYFGPGTRLTVT.

The rearrangement links TRBV28 to TRBJ1-1, with TRBD1 as a possible D gene (5 bases). The CDR3 extends over 12 amino acids. From germline, CDR1 is MDHEN and CDR2 SYDVKM. Trimming pared 8 bases from V and 10 bases from J, leaving 17 bases between. The CDR3 DNA reads TGTGCCAGCGTAGAGGAGGGGCTTCGAGCTTTCTTT. Its protein product is CASVEEGLRAFF.

This chain connects TRBV30 to TRBJ2-7; possible D gene TRBD2, 6 bases. The V gene lost 5 bases and the J gene lost 2 bases, with 13 bases spanning the gap. This CDR3 is 13 amino acids long. The germline gives CDR1 GTSNPN, CDR2 SVGIG (reference sequence). This CDR3 is CAWGRDQAYEQYF. CDR3 nucleotides: TGTGCCTGGGGGCGGGACCAAGCCTACGAGCAGTACTTC.

The genes are TRBV6-1 and TRBJ2-5; D remains unclear. V dropped 3 bases and J dropped 3 bases, with 2 bases sitting between them. This CDR3 is 11 amino acids long. Germline-derived CDR1 and CDR2 are MNHNS and SASEGT. CDR3 in DNA: TGTGCCAGCAGTGATAAAGAGACCCAGTACTTC. This encodes CASSDKETQYF.

This clone was seen once. V gene TRBV7-8 combines with J gene TRBJ2-5; a weak D match, TRBD2 (6 bases). V lost 5 bases and J lost 4, with 17 bases in between. CDR1 is SGHVS and CDR2 is FQNEAQ in the germline V gene. This CDR3 region has 15 residues. CDR3 residues: CASSPQTRARETQYF. In DNA form, the CDR3 reads TGTGCCAGCAGCCCACAGACTAGGGCCCGAGAGACCCAGTACTTC.

The chain uses TRBV9 and TRBJ2-5; TRBD1 aligns across 7 bases. CDR3 length: 13 amino acids. Germline loops: CDR1 SGDLS, CDR2 YYNGEE. The V and J ends lost 4 bases and 4 bases, in that order; junction bases with no gene match: 4. The CDR3 spells CASSPDRAETQYF. The CDR3, as DNA: TGTGCCAGCAGCCCCGACAGGGCAGAGACCCAGTACTTC.

This chain uses TRBV28 with TRBJ2-7, with TRBD2 as a possible D gene (6 bases). CDR1 MDHEN and CDR2 SYDVKM come from the germline V gene. V was trimmed by 6 bases and J by 12 bases, leaving 21 bases between them. The CDR3 length is 13 residues. CDR3 nucleotides: TGTGCCAGCAGACCGTCGACGGGAGCCATGGGGTACTTC. Its translation is CASRPSTGAMGYF.